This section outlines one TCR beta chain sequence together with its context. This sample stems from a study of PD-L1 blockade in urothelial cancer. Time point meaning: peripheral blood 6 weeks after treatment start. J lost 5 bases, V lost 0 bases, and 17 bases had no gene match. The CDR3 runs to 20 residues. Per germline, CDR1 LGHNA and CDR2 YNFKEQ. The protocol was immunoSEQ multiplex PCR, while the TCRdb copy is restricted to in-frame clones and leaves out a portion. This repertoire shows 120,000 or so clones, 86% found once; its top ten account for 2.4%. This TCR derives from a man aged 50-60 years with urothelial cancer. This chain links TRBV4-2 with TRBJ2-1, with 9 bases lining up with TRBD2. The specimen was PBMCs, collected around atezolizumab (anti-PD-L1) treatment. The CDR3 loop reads CASSQDLSSGSSGKDNEQFF. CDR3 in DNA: TGTGCCAGCAGCCAAGATTTATCTAGTGGTTCTAGCGGGAAGGACAATGAGCAGTTCTTC.